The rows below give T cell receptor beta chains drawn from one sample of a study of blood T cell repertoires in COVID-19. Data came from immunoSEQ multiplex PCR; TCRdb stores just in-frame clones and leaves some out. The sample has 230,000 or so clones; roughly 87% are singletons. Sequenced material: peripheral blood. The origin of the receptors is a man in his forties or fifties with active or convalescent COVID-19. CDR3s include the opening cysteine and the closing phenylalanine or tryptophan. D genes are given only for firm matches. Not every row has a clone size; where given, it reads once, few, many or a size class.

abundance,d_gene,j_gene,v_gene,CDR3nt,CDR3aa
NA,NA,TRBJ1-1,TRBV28,TGTGCCAGCAGTGGGGAGGGAAAGATTACTGAAGCTTTCTTT,CASSGEGKITEAFF
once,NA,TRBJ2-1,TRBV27,TGTGCCAGCAGTTTCGCGGCCTCCTCCTACAATGAGCAGTTCTTC,CASSFAASSYNEQFF
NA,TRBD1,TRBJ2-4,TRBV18,TGTGCCAGCTCACCACCGCGAGGACAGGGGGGAGCCAAAAACATTCAGTACTTC,CASSPPRGQGGAKNIQYF
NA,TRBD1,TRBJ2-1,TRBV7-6,TGTGCCAGCAGCTTAGAGGGGGCGGGTGGAAATGAGCAGTTCTTC,CASSLEGAGGNEQFF
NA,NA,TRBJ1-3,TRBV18,TGTGCCAGCTCACCACGGGGGCTTGGAAACACCATATATTTT,CASSPRGLGNTIYF
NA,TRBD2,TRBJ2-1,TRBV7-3,TGTGCCAGCAGCGAAACTAGCGGGAGTTACAATGAGCAGTTCTTC,CASSETSGSYNEQFF
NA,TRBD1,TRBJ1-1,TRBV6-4,TGTGCCAGCAACCCCCAGGACAGGGTGGGAACTCTGAACACTGAAGCTTTCTTT,CASNPQDRVGTLNTEAFF
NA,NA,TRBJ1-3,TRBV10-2,TGCGCCAGCCGGGGGTCCTCTGGAAACACCATATATTTT,CASRGSSGNTIYF
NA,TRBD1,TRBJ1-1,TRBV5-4,TGTGCCAGCAGCTTGGTCCCGGGACAGATGAACACTGAAGCTTTCTTT,CASSLVPGQMNTEAFF
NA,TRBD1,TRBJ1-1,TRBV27,TGTGCCAGCAGTCCCAGACAGGGAAACACTGAAGCTTTCTTT,CASSPRQGNTEAFF
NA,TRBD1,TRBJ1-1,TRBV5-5,TGTGCCAGCAGCCTCCAGGGGGACGCTTTCTTT,CASSLQGDAFF
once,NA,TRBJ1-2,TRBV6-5,TGTGCCAGCATGGCGGGGGGCAACTATGGCTACACCTTC,CASMAGGNYGYTF
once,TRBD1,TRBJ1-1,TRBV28,TGTGCCAGCACTTCAGCTCTTGGACAGGGGGAGAGTGTTGAAGCTTTCTTT,CASTSALGQGESVEAFF
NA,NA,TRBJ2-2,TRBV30,TGTGCCTGGAGTTTTATCGGGGAGCTGTTTTTT,CAWSFIGELFF
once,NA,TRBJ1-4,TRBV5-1,TGCGCCAGCAGCCGTCTACCCTCAACTAATGAAAAACTGTTTTTT,CASSRLPSTNEKLFF
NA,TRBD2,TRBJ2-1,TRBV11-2,TGTGCCAGCAGCTCCCTGAGGGCTAGCGGGACGTACAATGAGCAGTTCTTC,CASSSLRASGTYNEQFF
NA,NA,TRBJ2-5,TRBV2,TGTGCCAGCAGCGCCTGGAGCGAGGAGACCCAGTACTTC,CASSAWSEETQYF
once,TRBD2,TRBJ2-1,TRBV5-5,TGTGCCAGCAGCTTTAGTTGGCGGGGGGGCCTTGGGAATGAGCAGTTCTTC,CASSFSWRGGLGNEQFF
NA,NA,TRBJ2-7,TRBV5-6,TGTGCCAGCAGCTTGGGAAGGGGGTGGGACGAGCAGTACTTC,CASSLGRGWDEQYF
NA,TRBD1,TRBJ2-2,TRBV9,TGTGCCAGCAGCCGGGACAGGGAACCCGGGGAGCTGTTTTTT,CASSRDREPGELFF
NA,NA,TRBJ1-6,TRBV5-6,TGTGCCAGCAGCTCCCCGCCGTCTAATAATTCACCCCTCCACTTT,CASSSPPSNNSPLHF
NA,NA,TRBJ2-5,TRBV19,TGTGCCAGTAGCGATACTCAGGGACTAGAGACCCAGTACTTC,CASSDTQGLETQYF
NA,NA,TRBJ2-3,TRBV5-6,TGTGCCAGCAGCTCGAAGGGGACAGATACGCAGTATTTT,CASSSKGTDTQYF
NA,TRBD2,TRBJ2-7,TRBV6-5,TGTGCCAGCAACCTAGCGGGACAGATCTACGAGCAGTACTTC,CASNLAGQIYEQYF
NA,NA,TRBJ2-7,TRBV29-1,TGCAGCGTTGAGGGCCTGACCTACGAGCAGTACTTC,CSVEGLTYEQYF
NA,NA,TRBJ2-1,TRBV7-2,TGTGCCAGCAGCTTAGCTGGGACTGGGGAGCAGTTCTTC,CASSLAGTGEQFF
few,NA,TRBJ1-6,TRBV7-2,TGTGCCAGCAGCCCAGGAGCAGGGTATTCACCCCTCCACTTT,CASSPGAGYSPLHF
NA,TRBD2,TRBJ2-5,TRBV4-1,TGCGCCAGCAGCCAGACTAGTGGGGAGGGAGAGACCCAGTACTTC,CASSQTSGEGETQYF
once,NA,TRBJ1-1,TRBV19,TGTGCCAGTAGTAACTGGTCAGGGAACACTGAAGCTTTCTTT,CASSNWSGNTEAFF
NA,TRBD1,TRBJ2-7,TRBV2,TGTGCCAGCAGCCGGGACAGGGAGATCGGGCAGTACTTC,CASSRDREIGQYF
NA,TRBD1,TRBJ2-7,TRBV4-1,TGCGCCAGCAGCCAAACAGGGGCCCCCGAGCAGTACTTC,CASSQTGAPEQYF
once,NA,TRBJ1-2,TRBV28,TGTGCCAGCAGTTTTTCCACTACCTCGTCCTATGGCTACACCTTC,CASSFSTTSSYGYTF
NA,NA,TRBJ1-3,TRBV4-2,TGTGCCAGCAGCCAAGAACTGCACTCTGGAAACACCATATATTTT,CASSQELHSGNTIYF
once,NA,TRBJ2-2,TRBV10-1,TGCGCCAGCAGTGTCCGGCCGGGCACCGGGGAGCTGTTTTTT,CASSVRPGTGELFF
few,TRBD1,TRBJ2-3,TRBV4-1,TGCGCCAGCAGCTCCCGGACAGGGAGCACAGATACGCAGTATTTT,CASSSRTGSTDTQYF
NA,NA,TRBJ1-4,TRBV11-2,TGTGCCAGCAGCTTGGGTGGACAGTCTAATGAAAAACTGTTTTTT,CASSLGGQSNEKLFF
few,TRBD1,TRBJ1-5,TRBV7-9,TGTGCCAGCAGCTTAGTTGGACAGGGTGGTCAGCCCCAGCATTTT,CASSLVGQGGQPQHF
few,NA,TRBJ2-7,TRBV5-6,TGTGCCAGCAGCTTGAACAGGGTCGACGAGCAGTACTTC,CASSLNRVDEQYF
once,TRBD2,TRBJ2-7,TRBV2,TGTGCCAGCATGGGAGGGGACTTCGTACAAGAGCAGTACTTC,CASMGGDFVQEQYF